Each of the 15 T cell receptor beta chains below was sequenced from the same sample in a study of CD8+CD57+ T cells in acquired aplastic anemia (dated by TCRdb to 2016 to 2019). The patients picked for sequencing were ones in whom flow cytometry had shown an expansion of CD8+CD57+ cells. The data were produced on an Illumina HiSeq 2000. Genomic DNA served as template for TCR beta VDJ combination and CDR3 sequence profiling. TCRdb redid the processing of the public reads, applying fastp at Q25 and MiXCR, and retained in-frame beta chains. Here each entry gathers all rows of one CDR3 protein and keeps the most common genes and DNA. The sample yields 200,000 to 250,000 distinct CDR3 sequences; around 45% were counted once. The top ten clones comprise less than 9% of the sample. Sample: sorted CD4+, CD8+, or CD8+CD57+ T cells (not recorded which) from PBMCs. Receptors originate from a human donor with aplastic anemia.

J is TRBJ2-1 and V is TRBV24-1, with unresolved D. V was trimmed by 10 bases and J by 3 bases, leaving 9 bases between them. Germline loops: CDR1 KGHDR, CDR2 SFDVKD. The CDR3 runs to 12 residues. CDR3 sequence: CATRDGYNEQFF. CDR3 sequence (DNA): TGTGCCACTCGCGACGGCTACAATGAGCAGTTCTTC.

This clonotype was counted ten times or more. The chain employs TRBV5-6 and TRBJ2-5, with D uncertain. This CDR3 region has 13 residues. Germline CDR1 is SGHDT and CDR2 is YYEEEE. Deletions cut 1 base from V and 5 bases from J, with 9 bases between. For the CDR3, the DNA is TGTGCCAGCAGCTTGAATCTAGGGGAGACCCAGTACTTC. It is translated as CASSLNLGETQYF.

Note on this clonotype: The junction does not match germline at one end; this may be a read error. The rearrangement joins TRBV10-3 to TRBJ2-7; D is unresolved. The CDR3 runs 17 residues. CDR1 and CDR2 from the germline V gene are ENHRY and SYGVKD. The CDR3 coding sequence is TGTGCCAGCAGTCGGCTCGACCGGGTAGGTTCACTATGGGAGCAGTACTTC. It translates to CASSRLDRVGSLWEQYF.

This clonotype was counted a few times. V is TRBV15 and J is TRBJ1-6; D gene ambiguous. The V end was cut by 1 base, the J end by 7 bases, with 5 bases between. This CDR3 region has 13 residues. In germline, CDR1 is LNHNV, CDR2 YYDKDF (reference sequence). In DNA, the CDR3 is TGTGCCACCAGCAGAGGGGGAAATTCACCCCTCCACTTT. Its translation is CATSRGGNSPLHF.

Of note for this clonotype: A much larger clone sits a single nucleotide away, making a read error possible. V is TRBV19 and J is TRBJ2-7, with 8 bases fitting TRBD2. The V gene end was trimmed by 7 bases and the J gene end by 5 bases; junction bases not matched to a gene: 16. CDR3 size: 16 residues. The germline V gene has CDR1 LNHDA and CDR2 SQIVND (reference sequence). The CDR3 sequence is CASTIGPGLGSDEQYF. CDR3 DNA sequence: TGTGCCAGTACCATCGGACCGGGACTAGGGTCCGACGAGCAGTACTTC.

On this clonotype: The junction shows a germline mismatch at one end, possibly a read error. The rearrangement joins TRBV25-1 to TRBJ2-7, with D perhaps TRBD1 or TRBD2 (5 bases each). The CDR3 is made up of 15 amino acids. The germline gives CDR1 MGHDK, CDR2 SYGVNS. The DNA of the CDR3 is TGTGCCGGCAGCTTGTTCCTGGGGGAATCCTACGAGCAGTACTTC. Amino acid sequence: CAGSLFLGESYEQYF.

V and J are TRBV2 and TRBJ2-2; D not certain. CDR1 SNHLY and CDR2 FYNNEI come from the germline V gene. The V gene lost 4 bases and the J gene lost 6 bases, with 9 bases spanning the gap. The CDR3 spans 13 residues. CDR3 protein: CASSVQPPGELFF. The CDR3 nucleotides are TGTGCCAGCAGTGTTCAGCCACCCGGGGAGCTGTTTTTT.

The sample holds many counts of this clonotype. This chain connects TRBV7-9 to TRBJ2-4; D may match TRBD1 or TRBD2 (5 bases each). V was cut by 5 bases and J by 5 bases, with 13 bases left in between. Germline V lookup: CDR1 SEHNR, CDR2 FQNEAQ (reference sequence). The CDR3 has 14 amino acids. Here the CDR3 reads CASSNGDGENIQYF. Here the CDR3 DNA reads TGTGCCAGCAGCAACGGGGACGGCGAAAACATTCAGTACTTC. Filled out from reference TRBV7-9 and TRBJ2-4, the complete variable domain reads DTGVSQNPRHKITKRGQNVTFRCDPISEHNRLYWYRQTLGQGPEFLTYFQNEAQLEKSRLLSDRFSAERPKGSFSTLEIQRTEQGDSAMYLCASSNGDGENIQYFGAGTRLSVL.

A single count supports this clonotype. Sequence at one end of the junction differs from germline and may be a read error. V usage is TRBV5-1 and J usage is TRBJ1-6; TRBD1 aligns across 7 bases. Germline CDR1 reads SGHRS; CDR2 reads YFSETQ. This CDR3 spans 15 amino acids. The CDR3 DNA follows: TGCGCCAGCAGCCATGTGGGCCAGGGGGATTCATCCCTCCACTTT. Translating gives CASSHVGQGDSSLHF.

V is TRBV9 and J is TRBJ2-3, with D hard to call. Deletions cut 4 bases from V and 2 bases from J, with 11 bases between. The CDR3 totals 14 residues. Germline V gives CDR1 SGDLS, CDR2 YYNGEE. CDR3 amino acids: CASSPRHATDTQYF. The CDR3, as DNA: TGTGCCAGCAGCCCCCGACACGCCACAGATACGCAGTATTTT.

This clonotype showed up just a few times. This chain joins TRBV29-1 and TRBJ2-7, with D possibly matching TRBD1 (5 bases). V was clipped by 2 bases and J by 5 bases, with 19 bases between them. In germline, CDR1 is SQVTM, CDR2 ANQGSEA. This CDR3 comprises 15 residues. The CDR3 reads CSVERTAGFVNEQYF. For the CDR3, the DNA is TGCAGCGTTGAAAGGACGGCAGGGTTCGTCAACGAGCAGTACTTC.

This clonotype was counted at least ten times. The chain links TRBV4-3 to TRBJ1-5, with D maybe TRBD1 (6 bases). Germline CDR1 LGHNA, CDR2 YSLEER. V was pared by 3 bases and J by 6 bases, with 9 bases between. The CDR3 runs to 13 residues. CDR3 in DNA: TGCGCCAGCAGCCATACAGGGACTCAGCCCCAGCATTTT. Protein: CASSHTGTQPQHF.

This clonotype was recorded a few times. The junction departs from the called germline gene at one end, perhaps through a read error. V and J are TRBV7-2 and TRBJ1-1; perhaps TRBD1 as D (5 bases). Germline values: CDR1 SGHTA, CDR2 FQGNSA. This CDR3 is 13 amino acids long. CDR3 in DNA: TGTGCCAGCAGCTTAGAGGAGGACACTGAAGCTCTCTTT. Protein sequence: CASSLEEDTEALF. Supplemented by reference TRBV7-2 and TRBJ1-1, the full variable domain reads GAGVSQSPSNKVTEKGKDVELRCDPISGHTALYWYRQSLGQGLEFLIYFQGNSAPDKSGLPSDRFSAERTGGSVSTLTIQRTQQEDSAVYLCASSLEEDTEALFGQGTRLTVV.

This clonotype was counted only a few times. The chain has TRBV7-7 and TRBJ2-2; D may be TRBD2 (5 bases). Germline CDR1 SSHAT, CDR2 FNYEAQ (reference sequence). Trimming shortened V by 5 bases and J by 1 base, and 8 bases separated the two germline ends. CDR3 length: 14 residues. This CDR3 reads CASSLSENTGELFF. CDR3 DNA sequence: TGTGCCAGCAGCCTTAGCGAGAACACCGGGGAGCTGTTTTTT. The whole variable domain, remainder taken from reference TRBV7-7 and TRBJ2-2, is GAGVSQSPRYKVTKRGQDVTLRCDPISSHATLYWYQQALGQGPEFLTYFNYEAQPDKSGLPSDRFSAERPEGSISTLTIQRTEQRDSAMYRCASSLSENTGELFFGEGSRLTVL.

The chain links TRBV2 to TRBJ1-1; TRBD1 matches at 11 bases. Per germline, CDR1 SNHLY and CDR2 FYNNEI. V shed 10 bases, J shed 7 bases, and the junction held 11 bases outside the gene matches. The CDR3 is 14 amino acids. CDR3 residues: CATRTGGASCEAFF. The CDR3 nucleotides are TGTGCCACAAGGACAGGGGGCGCCTCATGTGAAGCTTTCTTT.